This T cell receptor (beta chain) was profiled in a study of blood T cell repertoires in COVID-19. Study information: Sources were T cells, B-cell-depleted T cells, or PBMCs; the material itself was cDNA or gDNA.

V gave up 2 bases and J gave up 8 bases; unmatched junction bases: 9. There are 15 residues in the CDR3. Per germline, CDR1 GTSNPN and CDR2 SVGIG (reference sequence). Libraries were prepared by immunoSEQ multiplex PCR; TCRdb keeps only in-frame clonotypes and omits some of them. There are approximately 150,000 clones in the sample; about four fifths occur only once, and 15% to 20% lies in the top ten. Sequenced input: peripheral blood. The J gene is TRBJ1-6, the V gene TRBV30, with 7 positions matching TRBD1. The clonotype comes from a woman aged 65 to 85 who had recovered from COVID-19. CDR3 sequence: CAWSTTGAPDSPLHF. The CDR3 region has the DNA TGTGCCTGGAGTACCACAGGGGCCCCGGATTCACCCCTCCACTTT.